This T cell receptor (beta chain) stems from a study of cytomegalovirus exposure and HLA in healthy donors. Across the whole study: Among the roughly 380 donors who were genotyped, around 77% fell in the genetic ancestry cluster that is associated with self-reported Caucasian donors.

On this clone itself: Its target is not known.

General observations from the study: Follow-up analysis found HLA locus-dependent TCR association rates, highest for DRB1 and lowest for HLA-C.

CDR1 is SGHNT and CDR2 is YYREEE in the germline V gene (reference sequence). The V and J ends lost 4 bases and 6 bases respectively, with 14 bases between them. CDR3 size: 14 residues. PCR used 60 Vbeta primers and 13 Jbeta primers. Data came from immunoSEQ multiplex PCR; TCRdb stores just in-frame clones and leaves some out. This table holds around 130,000 clones, 6.5% to 9.5% found once. The sequenced material came from PBMCs. The chain combines TRBV5-4 with TRBJ2-1; maybe TRBD1 (6 bases). This sequence was found in a woman in her thirties or forties in good health and CMV-seropositive. The DNA of the CDR3 is TGTGCCAGCAGCGGTACAGGGCATCGCAATGAGCAGTTCTTC. Its translation is CASSGTGHRNEQFF. The full variable domain, in which reference TRBV5-4 and TRBJ2-1 provide the parts outside the CDR3, is ETGVTQSPTHLIKTRGQQVTLRCSSQSGHNTVSWYQQALGQGPQFIFQYYREEENGRGNFPPRFSGLQFPNYSSELNVNALELDDSALYLCASSGTGHRNEQFFGPGTRLTVL.